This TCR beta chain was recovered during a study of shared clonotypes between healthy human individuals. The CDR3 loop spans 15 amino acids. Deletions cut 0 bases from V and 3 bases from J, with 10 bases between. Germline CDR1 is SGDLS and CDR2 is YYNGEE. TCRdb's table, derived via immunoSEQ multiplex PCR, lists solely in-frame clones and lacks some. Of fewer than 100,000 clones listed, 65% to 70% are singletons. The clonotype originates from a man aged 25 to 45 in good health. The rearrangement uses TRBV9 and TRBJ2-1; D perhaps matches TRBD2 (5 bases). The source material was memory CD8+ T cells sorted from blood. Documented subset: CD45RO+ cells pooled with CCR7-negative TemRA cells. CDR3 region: CASSVAGILYNEQFF. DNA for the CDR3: TGTGCCAGCAGCGTAGCCGGGATACTCTACAATGAGCAGTTCTTC.